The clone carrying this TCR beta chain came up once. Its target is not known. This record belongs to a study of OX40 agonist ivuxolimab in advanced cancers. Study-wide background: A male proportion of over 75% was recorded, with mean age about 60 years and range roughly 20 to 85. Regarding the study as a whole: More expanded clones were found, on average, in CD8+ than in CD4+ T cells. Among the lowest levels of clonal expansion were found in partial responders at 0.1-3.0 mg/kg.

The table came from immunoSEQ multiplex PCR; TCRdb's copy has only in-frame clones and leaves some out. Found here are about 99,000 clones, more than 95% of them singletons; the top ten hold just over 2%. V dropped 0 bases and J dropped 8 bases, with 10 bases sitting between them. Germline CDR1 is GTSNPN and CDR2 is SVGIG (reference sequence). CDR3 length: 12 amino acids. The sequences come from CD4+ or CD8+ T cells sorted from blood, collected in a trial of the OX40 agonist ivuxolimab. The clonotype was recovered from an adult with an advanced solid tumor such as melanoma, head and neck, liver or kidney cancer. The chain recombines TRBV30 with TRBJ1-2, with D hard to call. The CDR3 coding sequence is TGTGCCTGGAGTGTAGGAGGTCTCGGCTACACCTTC. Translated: CAWSVGGLGYTF.